The clone carrying this T cell receptor (beta chain) was recorded only once. This record belongs to a study of shared clonotypes between healthy human individuals. About the research overall: Researchers drew samples from two women and a few men aged 18 to 49.

Among the donors, all were Caucasian adults who lived in Nashville, Tennessee. Only in-frame clones appear in the TCRdb table, and some are missing; sequencing was by immunoSEQ multiplex PCR. The sample carries approximately 530,000 clones, around 96% recorded once. Sequencing was done on a sample of naive CD4+ T cells sorted from blood. Subset here: CD45RA+ positively selected. This receptor was taken from a woman in her 30s in good health.

The chain's CDR3 is CASTQDRGQPQHF. CDR3 DNA: TGTGCCAGCACCCAAGACAGGGGGCAGCCCCAGCATTTT. This chain connects TRBV28 to TRBJ1-5; TRBD1 aligns across 9 bases. Germline values: CDR1 MDHEN, CDR2 SYDVKM. J gave up 7 bases and V 7 bases, and 5 bases lay outside the gene matches. The CDR3 has 13 amino acids.